This T cell receptor (beta chain) stems from a study of blood T cells in healthy people across ages. Study observations and caveats: The study lacked donor CMV status, which possibly confounded expanded clonotype changes. Relative to aged donors, long-lived donors carried more naive CD4+ cells and displayed higher diversity. Per-million-T-cell TCR beta diversity fell roughly linearly with age.

Total RNA was extracted at no less than 6 micrograms per sample. Remarks on this clonotype: Its cognate antigen is unknown. One base away lies a much larger clone, so this may be a sequencing read error.

Next came a second PCR, run for roughly 6 to 11 cycles, which used a sample-barcoded 5' primer along with a J-beta primer mix. MiXCR was run by TCRdb on the 5' RACE reads, yielding one entry per CDR3 protein. This table holds 650,000 or so distinct CDR3 sequences, under 65% found once. Sequencing was carried out using blood. The receptor was isolated from a woman older than 75 in good health.

The CDR3 region has the DNA TGCAGCGTTGAACGGGACGGGGATGGCTACACCTTC. Protein sequence: CSVERDGDGYTF. V usage is TRBV29-1 and J usage is TRBJ1-2; a possible D gene is TRBD1 (5 bases). The CDR3 has 12 residues. With 2 bases removed from V and 6 bases from J, the gap between germline ends came to 10 bases. The germline V gene has CDR1 SQVTM and CDR2 ANQGSEA.